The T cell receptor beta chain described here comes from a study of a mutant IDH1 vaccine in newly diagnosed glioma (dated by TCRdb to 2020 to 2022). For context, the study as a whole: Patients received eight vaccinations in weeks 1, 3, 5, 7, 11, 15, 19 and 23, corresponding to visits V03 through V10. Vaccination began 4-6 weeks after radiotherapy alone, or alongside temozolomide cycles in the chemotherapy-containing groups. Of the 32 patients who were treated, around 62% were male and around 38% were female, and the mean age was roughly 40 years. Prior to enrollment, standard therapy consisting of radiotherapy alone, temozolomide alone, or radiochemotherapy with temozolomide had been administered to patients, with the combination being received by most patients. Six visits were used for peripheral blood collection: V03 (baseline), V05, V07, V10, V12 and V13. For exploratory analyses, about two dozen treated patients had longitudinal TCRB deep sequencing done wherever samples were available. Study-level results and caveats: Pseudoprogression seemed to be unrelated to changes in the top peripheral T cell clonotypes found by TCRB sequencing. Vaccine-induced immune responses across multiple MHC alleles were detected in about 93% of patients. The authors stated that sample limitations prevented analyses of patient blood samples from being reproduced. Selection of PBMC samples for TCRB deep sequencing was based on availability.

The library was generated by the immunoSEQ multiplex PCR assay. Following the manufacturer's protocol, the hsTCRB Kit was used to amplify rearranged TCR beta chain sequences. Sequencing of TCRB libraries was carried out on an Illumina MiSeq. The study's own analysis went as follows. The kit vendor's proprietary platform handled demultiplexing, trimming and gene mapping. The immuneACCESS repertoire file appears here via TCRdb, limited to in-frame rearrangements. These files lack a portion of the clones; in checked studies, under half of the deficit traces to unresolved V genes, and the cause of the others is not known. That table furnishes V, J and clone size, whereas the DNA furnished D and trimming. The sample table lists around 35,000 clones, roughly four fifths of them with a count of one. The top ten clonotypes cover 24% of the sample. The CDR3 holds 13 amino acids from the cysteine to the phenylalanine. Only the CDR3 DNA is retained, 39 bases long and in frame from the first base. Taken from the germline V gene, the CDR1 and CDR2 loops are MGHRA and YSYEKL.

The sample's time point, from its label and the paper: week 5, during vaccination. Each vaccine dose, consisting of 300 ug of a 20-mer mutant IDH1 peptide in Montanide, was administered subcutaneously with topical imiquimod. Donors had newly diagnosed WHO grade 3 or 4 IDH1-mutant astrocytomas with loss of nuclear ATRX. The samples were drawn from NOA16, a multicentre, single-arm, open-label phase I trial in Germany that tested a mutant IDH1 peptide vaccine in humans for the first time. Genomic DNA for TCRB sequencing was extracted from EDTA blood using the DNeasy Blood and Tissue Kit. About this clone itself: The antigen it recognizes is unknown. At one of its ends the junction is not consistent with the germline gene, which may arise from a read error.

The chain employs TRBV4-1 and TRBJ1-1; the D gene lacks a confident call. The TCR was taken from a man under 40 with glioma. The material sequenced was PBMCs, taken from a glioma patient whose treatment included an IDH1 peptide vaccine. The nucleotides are TGCGCCAGCAGCCAAGATGAGAACGCTGAAGCTTTCTTT. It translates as CASSQDENAEAFF.